The TCR beta chain under discussion was sequenced for a study of OX40 agonist ivuxolimab in advanced cancers. Across the whole study: Patients got intravenous ivuxolimab at 0.01 to 10 mg/kg every 2 weeks. Study-wide results and caveats: Circulating CD4+ and CD8+ T cells showed clonal expansion by week 6 at 0.1 to 3.0 mg/kg.

Clones were sequenced by immunoSEQ multiplex PCR, and TCRdb holds only the in-frame ones, with some missing. The sample includes 98,000 or so clones, approximately 89% seen only once; the top ten take under 0.85%. This clone was picked up one time. Its target is not known. The clonotype comes from an adult with an advanced solid tumor such as melanoma, head and neck, liver or kidney cancer. This sample comprised CD4+ or CD8+ T cells sorted from blood, obtained in a trial of the OX40 agonist ivuxolimab.

The CDR3 here is CASSQDGTGGAINYGYTF. The CDR3 DNA reads TGCGCCAGCAGCCAAGATGGGACAGGGGGCGCAATTAACTATGGCTACACCTTC. The rearrangement joins TRBV4-1 to TRBJ1-2; 12 bases match TRBD1. The length of the CDR3 is 18 residues. The germline CDR1 and CDR2 sequences are MGHRA and YSYEKL. The trim removed 0 bases at V and 1 base at J, leaving 6 bases unmatched.